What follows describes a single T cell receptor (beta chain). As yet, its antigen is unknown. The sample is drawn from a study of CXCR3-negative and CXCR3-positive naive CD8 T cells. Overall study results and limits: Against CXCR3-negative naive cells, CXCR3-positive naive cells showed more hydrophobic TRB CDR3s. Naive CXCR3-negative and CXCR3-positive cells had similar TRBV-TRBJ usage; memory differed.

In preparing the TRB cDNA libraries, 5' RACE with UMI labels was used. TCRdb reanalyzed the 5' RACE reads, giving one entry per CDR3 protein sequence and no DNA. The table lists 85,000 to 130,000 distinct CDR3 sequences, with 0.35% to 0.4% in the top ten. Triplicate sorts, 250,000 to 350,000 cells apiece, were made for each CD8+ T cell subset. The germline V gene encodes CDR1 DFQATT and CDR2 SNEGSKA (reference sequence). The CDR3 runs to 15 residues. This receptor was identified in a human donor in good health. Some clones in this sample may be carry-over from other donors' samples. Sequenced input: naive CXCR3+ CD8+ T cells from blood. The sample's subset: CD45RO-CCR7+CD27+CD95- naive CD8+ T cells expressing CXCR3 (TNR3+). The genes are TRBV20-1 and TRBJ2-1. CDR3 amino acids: CSARGQRFPYNEQFF.